This T cell receptor (beta chain) was found in a study of blood T cell repertoires in COVID-19. Original processing notes: The authors estimated nucleated cell counts from reference gene primer amplification. Assay used: immunoSEQ multiplex PCR; TCRdb lists only in-frame clones, some missing. The V and J calls and the clone size are those of that table, but D and trimming were determined from the DNA. Of 180,000 or so clones in the sample, 86% were seen once. This CDR3 spans 16 amino acids. V lost 0 bases and J lost 0, with 12 bases in between. Germline CDR1 and CDR2: GTSNPN and SVGIG (reference sequence).

The sample taken for sequencing was peripheral blood. This clonotype was sampled from a young man with acute or convalescent COVID-19. V gene TRBV30 combines with J gene TRBJ1-5; D is ambiguous. CDR3 DNA: TGTGCCTGGAGTGTAAGGGAGTGGGATAGCAATCAGCCCCAGCATTTT. Translating it yields CAWSVREWDSNQPQHF.